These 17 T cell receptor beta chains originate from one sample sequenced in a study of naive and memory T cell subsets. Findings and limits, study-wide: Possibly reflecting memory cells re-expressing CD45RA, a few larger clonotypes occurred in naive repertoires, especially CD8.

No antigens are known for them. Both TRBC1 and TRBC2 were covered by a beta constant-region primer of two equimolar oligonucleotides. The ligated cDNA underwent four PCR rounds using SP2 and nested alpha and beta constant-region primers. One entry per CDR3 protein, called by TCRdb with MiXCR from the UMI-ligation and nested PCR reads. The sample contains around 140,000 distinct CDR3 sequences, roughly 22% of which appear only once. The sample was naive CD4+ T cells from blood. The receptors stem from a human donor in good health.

In DNA form, the CDR3 reads TGTGCCAGCAGCTTAGAAATCCTGCGGGACCACACAGATACGCAGTATTTT. Encoded protein: CASSLEILRDHTDTQYF. J is TRBJ2-3 and V is TRBV7-2, with a possible D match to TRBD2 (6 bases). This CDR3 has 17 amino acids. The germline gives CDR1 SGHTA, CDR2 FQGNSA. The V end lost 1 base, the J end lost 2 bases, and 16 bases lay between the germline ends.

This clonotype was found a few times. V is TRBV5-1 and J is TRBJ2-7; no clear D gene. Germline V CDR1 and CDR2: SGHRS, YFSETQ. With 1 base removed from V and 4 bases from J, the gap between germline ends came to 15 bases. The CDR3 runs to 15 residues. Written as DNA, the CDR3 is TGCGCCAGCAGCTTGTATGGCGCCCAAGAGTACGAGCAGTACTTC. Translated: CASSLYGAQEYEQYF.

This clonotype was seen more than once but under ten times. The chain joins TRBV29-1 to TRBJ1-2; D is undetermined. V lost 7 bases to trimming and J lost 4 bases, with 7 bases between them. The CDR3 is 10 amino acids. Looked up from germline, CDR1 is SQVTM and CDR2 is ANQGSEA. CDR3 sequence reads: CSAESYGYTF. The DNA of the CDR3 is TGCAGCGCAGAGTCCTATGGCTACACCTTC. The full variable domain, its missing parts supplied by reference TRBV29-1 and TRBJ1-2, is SAVISQKPSRDICQRGTSLTIQCQVDSQVTMMFWYRQQPGQSLTLIATANQGSEATYESGFVIDKFPISRPNLTFSTLTVSNMSPEDSSIYLCSAESYGYTFGSGTRLTVV.

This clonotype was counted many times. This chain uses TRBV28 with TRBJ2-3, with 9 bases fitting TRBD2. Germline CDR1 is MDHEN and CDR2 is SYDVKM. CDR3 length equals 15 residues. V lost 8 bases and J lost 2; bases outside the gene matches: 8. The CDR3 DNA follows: TGTGCCAGCGATTCGACTAGCGGATTCACAGATACGCAGTATTTT. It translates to CASDSTSGFTDTQYF.

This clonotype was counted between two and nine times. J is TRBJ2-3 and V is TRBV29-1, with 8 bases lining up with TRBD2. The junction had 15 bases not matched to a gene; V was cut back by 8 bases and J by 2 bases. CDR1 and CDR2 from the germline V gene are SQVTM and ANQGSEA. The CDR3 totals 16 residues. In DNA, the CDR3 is TGCAGCCATACCGCCGGGACTAGGCCTTCCACAGATACGCAGTATTTT. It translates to CSHTAGTRPSTDTQYF.

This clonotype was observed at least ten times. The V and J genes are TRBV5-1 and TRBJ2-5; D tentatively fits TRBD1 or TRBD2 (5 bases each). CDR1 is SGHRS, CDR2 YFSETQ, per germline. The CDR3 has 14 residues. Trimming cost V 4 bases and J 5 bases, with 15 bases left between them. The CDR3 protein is CASSPQSREETQYF. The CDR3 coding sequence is TGCGCCAGCAGCCCCCAGTCCAGGGAGGAGACCCAGTACTTC.

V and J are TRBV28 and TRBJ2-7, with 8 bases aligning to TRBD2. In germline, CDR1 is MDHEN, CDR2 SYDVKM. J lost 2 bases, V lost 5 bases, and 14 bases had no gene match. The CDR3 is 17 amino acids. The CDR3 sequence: CASSTLAGRGPPYEQYF. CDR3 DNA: TGTGCCAGCAGTACCCTAGCGGGTCGCGGGCCCCCCTACGAGCAGTACTTC.

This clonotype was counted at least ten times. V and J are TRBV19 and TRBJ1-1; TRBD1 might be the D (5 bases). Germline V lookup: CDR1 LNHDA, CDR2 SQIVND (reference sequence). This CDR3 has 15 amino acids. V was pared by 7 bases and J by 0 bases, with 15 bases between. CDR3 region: CASTRPDRLNTEAFF. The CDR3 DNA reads TGTGCCAGTACCAGACCCGACAGATTGAACACTGAAGCTTTCTTT.

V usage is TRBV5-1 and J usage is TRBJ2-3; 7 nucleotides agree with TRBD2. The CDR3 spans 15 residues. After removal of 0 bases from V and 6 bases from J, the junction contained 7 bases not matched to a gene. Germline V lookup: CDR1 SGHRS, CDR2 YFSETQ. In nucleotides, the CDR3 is TGCGCCAGCAGCTTGGAGGGAGGGATGACGGATACGCAGTATTTT. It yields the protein CASSLEGGMTDTQYF.

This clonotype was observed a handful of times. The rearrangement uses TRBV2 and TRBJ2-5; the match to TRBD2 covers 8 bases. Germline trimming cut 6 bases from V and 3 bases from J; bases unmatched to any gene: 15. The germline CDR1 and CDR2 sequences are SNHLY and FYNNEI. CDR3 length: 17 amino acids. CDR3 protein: CASRRTSFTPKEETQYF. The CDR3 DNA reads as TGTGCCAGCAGGAGGACTAGCTTCACCCCCAAAGAAGAGACCCAGTACTTC.

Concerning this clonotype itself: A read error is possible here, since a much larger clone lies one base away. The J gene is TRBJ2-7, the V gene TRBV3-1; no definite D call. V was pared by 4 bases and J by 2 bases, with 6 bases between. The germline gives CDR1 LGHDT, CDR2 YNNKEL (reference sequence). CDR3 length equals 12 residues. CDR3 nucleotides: TGTGCCAGCAGCCCGGTAGCCTACGAGCAGTACTTC. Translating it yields CASSPVAYEQYF.

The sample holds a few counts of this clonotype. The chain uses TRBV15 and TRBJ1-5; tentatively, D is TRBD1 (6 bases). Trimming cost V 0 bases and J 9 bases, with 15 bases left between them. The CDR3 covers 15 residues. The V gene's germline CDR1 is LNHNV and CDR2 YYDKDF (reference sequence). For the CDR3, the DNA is TGTGCCACCAGCAGAGATGAAGGGGGGTTCCGGCCCCAGCATTTT. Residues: CATSRDEGGFRPQHF.

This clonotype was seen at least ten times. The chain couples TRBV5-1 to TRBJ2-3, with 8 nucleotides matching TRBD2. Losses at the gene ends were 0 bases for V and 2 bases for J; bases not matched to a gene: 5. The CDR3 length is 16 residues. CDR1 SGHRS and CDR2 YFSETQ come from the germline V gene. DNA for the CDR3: TGCGCCAGCAGCTTGGTGATAGCGGGGCTCACAGATACGCAGTATTTT. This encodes CASSLVIAGLTDTQYF.

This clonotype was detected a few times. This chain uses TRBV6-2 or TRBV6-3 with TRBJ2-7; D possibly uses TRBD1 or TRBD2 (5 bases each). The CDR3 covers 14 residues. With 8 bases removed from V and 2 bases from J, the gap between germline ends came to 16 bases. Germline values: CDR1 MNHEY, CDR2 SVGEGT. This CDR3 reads CASVSGPPTYEQYF. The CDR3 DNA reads TGTGCCAGCGTTTCGGGACCACCAACCTACGAGCAGTACTTC.

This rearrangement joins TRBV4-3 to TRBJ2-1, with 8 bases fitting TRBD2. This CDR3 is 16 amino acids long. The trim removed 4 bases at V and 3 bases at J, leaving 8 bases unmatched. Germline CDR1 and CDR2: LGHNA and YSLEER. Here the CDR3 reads CASSRVSGVYYNEQFF. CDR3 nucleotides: TGCGCCAGCAGCCGCGTTAGCGGGGTCTACTACAATGAGCAGTTCTTC.

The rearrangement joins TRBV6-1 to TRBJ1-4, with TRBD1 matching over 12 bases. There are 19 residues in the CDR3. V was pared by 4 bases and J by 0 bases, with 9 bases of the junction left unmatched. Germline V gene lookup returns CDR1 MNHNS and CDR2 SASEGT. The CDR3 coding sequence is TGTGCCAGCAGTGCCCGGGACAGGGGGCGATTGGCAACTAATGAAAAACTGTTTTTT. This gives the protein CASSARDRGRLATNEKLFF.

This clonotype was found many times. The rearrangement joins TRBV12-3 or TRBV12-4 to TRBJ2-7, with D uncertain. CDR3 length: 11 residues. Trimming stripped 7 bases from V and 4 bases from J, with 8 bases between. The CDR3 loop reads CASKQEYEQYF. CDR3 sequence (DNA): TGTGCCAGCAAACAAGAATACGAGCAGTACTTC.